Each of the 27 T cell receptor beta chains below was sequenced from the same sample in a study of T cells in Graves' hyperthyroidism and ophthalmopathy. RNA transcripts yielded amplified TCR beta CDR3 regions. Primed by the HTBI set, a first-round RT-PCR was run on the TCR CDR3. TCRdb re-derived calls from the multiplex PCR reads in MiXCR, one entry per CDR3 protein. This repertoire shows approximately 720,000 distinct CDR3 sequences, around 19% found once; its top ten account for around 17%. Sample: blood. These receptors all come from a woman between 45 and 60 years old with Graves' hyperthyroidism that later progressed to Graves' ophthalmopathy.

At least ten counts were recorded for this clonotype. The J gene is TRBJ1-5, the V gene TRBV5-5, with 7 bases matching TRBD1. CDR3 size: 15 residues. The J segment lost 0 bases and the V segment lost 3 bases, leaving 3 bases of the junction unmatched. CDR1 and CDR2 (germline): SGHKS, YYEKEE (reference sequence). The CDR3 bases are TGTGCCAGCAGCTCGGGACAGAATAGCAATCAGCCCCAGCATTTT. Translation gives CASSSGQNSNQPQHF.

This chain links TRBV7-8 with TRBJ1-1, with D hard to call. V was trimmed by 0 bases and J by 7 bases, leaving 9 bases between them. The CDR3 consists of 13 residues. CDR1 is SGHVS, CDR2 FQNEAQ, per germline. DNA of the CDR3: TGTGCCAGCAGCTTAGCTAGAGATAGTGAAGCTTTCTTT. It codes for CASSLARDSEAFF.

A note on this clonotype: This may stem from a read error, because a much larger clone lies one nucleotide away. The chain carries TRBV2 and TRBJ2-5, with 8 bases lining up with TRBD1. Germline CDR1 and CDR2: SNHLY and FYNNEI. This CDR3 contains 13 residues. DNA of the CDR3: TGTGCCAGCAGCGGGGACAGGCAAGAGACCGAGTACTTC. This translates into CASSGDRQETEYF.

The chain carries TRBV29-1 and TRBJ1-1, with D perhaps matching TRBD1 (6 bases). The germline V and J ends were trimmed by 7 bases and 2 bases, with 17 bases remaining between them. The CDR3 loop spans 14 amino acids. Germline loops: CDR1 SQVTM, CDR2 ANQGSEA. CDR3 in amino acids: CSANSRGINTEAFF. Written as DNA, the CDR3 is TGCAGCGCGAATAGTAGGGGGATAAACACTGAAGCTTTCTTT.

Worth noting for this clonotype: The junction departs from the called germline gene at one end, perhaps through a read error. The chain has TRBV5-1 and TRBJ2-1; 7 bases map to TRBD1. Germline V gene data show CDR1 as SGHRS and CDR2 as YFSETQ. CDR3 size: 14 residues. CDR3 region: CASSFWTGYNERFF. CDR3 bases: TGCGCCAGCAGCTTCTGGACAGGCTACAATGAGCGGTTCTTC.

The rearrangement joins TRBV19 to TRBJ2-2; D not certain. V lost 8 bases and J 2 bases, leaving 12 bases between the germline ends. This CDR3 comprises 14 residues. Germline CDR1 reads LNHDA; CDR2 reads SQIVND (reference sequence). As DNA, the CDR3 is TGTGCCAGTCGAAGTCGGGCCAACACCGGGGAGCTGTTTTTT. This translates into CASRSRANTGELFF.

DNA of the CDR3: TGCGCCAGCAGCCAAGAGTGGAGGGGGCTAGGGTTGAACACTGAAGCTTTCTTT. It encodes CASSQEWRGLGLNTEAFF. The chain recombines TRBV4-1 with TRBJ1-1; 7 bases align to TRBD1. The length of the CDR3 is 18 residues. Germline loops: CDR1 MGHRA, CDR2 YSYEKL. Trimming cost V 0 bases and J 0 bases; bases outside gene matches: 10.

This clonotype was counted only a few times. This chain joins TRBV20-1 and TRBJ2-3, with TRBD2 matching over 7 bases. V trimming: 5 bases; J trimming: 2 bases; junction bases outside the gene matches: 4. There are 13 residues in the CDR3. Looked up from germline, CDR1 is DFQATT and CDR2 is SNEGSKA (reference sequence). The CDR3 protein is CSAWDYLTDTQYF. CDR3 nucleotides: TGCAGTGCTTGGGACTACCTCACAGATACGCAGTATTTT.

The V call is TRBV12-3 or TRBV12-4, the J call TRBJ1-4; 8 nucleotides match TRBD1. V shed 5 bases, J shed 7 bases, and the junction held 9 bases outside the gene matches. The CDR3 loop spans 15 amino acids. The CDR3, as DNA: TGTGCCAGCAGTGAATTCGGACAGGGAACTGAAAAACTGTTTTTT. Translated: CASSEFGQGTEKLFF.

Many counts were recorded for this clonotype. The chain combines TRBV10-3 with TRBJ1-1; D is possibly TRBD1 (5 bases). Germline loops: CDR1 ENHRY, CDR2 SYGVKD. CDR3 length: 15 residues. The germline V and J ends were trimmed by 8 bases and 1 base, with 17 bases remaining between them. The CDR3 loop reads CAIWDSGRQNTEAFF. The CDR3 bases are TGTGCCATCTGGGATTCGGGACGGCAGAACACTGAAGCTTTCTTT.

The chain employs TRBV29-1 and TRBJ2-2; D is undetermined. CDR1 SQVTM and CDR2 ANQGSEA come from the germline V gene. Trimming left V 2 bases short and J 0 bases short, with 10 bases between. The CDR3 loop spans 15 amino acids. CDR3 in DNA: TGCAGCGTTGAAAACCGTCTCTCGAACACCGGGGAGCTGTTTTTT. Translating gives CSVENRLSNTGELFF.

This clonotype was observed at least ten times. This chain connects TRBV29-1 to TRBJ1-1; possibly TRBD1 for D (6 bases). This CDR3 has 13 residues. Germline CDR1 reads SQVTM; CDR2 reads ANQGSEA. The V end lost 7 bases, the J end lost 1 base, and 13 bases lay between the germline ends. For the CDR3, the DNA is TGCAGCGCCTACGCGACAGGGAACACTGAAGCTTTCTTT. Protein sequence: CSAYATGNTEAFF.

This clonotype was seen at least ten times. The J gene is TRBJ1-6, the V gene TRBV11-2, with no clear D. Germline V gene data show CDR1 as SGHAT and CDR2 as FQNNGV. V lost 0 bases, J lost 7 bases, and 7 bases lay in between. The CDR3 loop spans 14 amino acids. This chain's CDR3 is CASSLDTGNSPLHF. CDR3 DNA sequence: TGTGCCAGCAGCTTAGATACGGGGAATTCACCCCTCCACTTT.

The chain is built from TRBV12-3 or TRBV12-4 and TRBJ2-3, with 10 positions matching TRBD2. Losses at the gene ends were 6 bases for V and 0 bases for J; bases not matched to a gene: 3. The CDR3 runs 15 residues. The CDR3, as DNA: TGTGCCAGCAGAGTTAGCGGGGGGAGCACAGATACGCAGTATTTT. This encodes CASRVSGGSTDTQYF.

This chain joins TRBV5-1 and TRBJ1-1, with 8 bases matching TRBD1. The CDR3 has 16 amino acids. Germline V lookup: CDR1 SGHRS, CDR2 YFSETQ. V dropped 0 bases and J dropped 2; count of bases not matched to a gene: 6. CDR3 residues: CASSLAPTGENTEAFF. CDR3 bases: TGCGCCAGCAGCTTGGCCCCGACAGGGGAAAACACTGAAGCTTTCTTT.

The chain carries TRBV12-3 or TRBV12-4 and TRBJ1-6; 7 nucleotides line up with TRBD1. V dropped 3 bases and J dropped 8; count of bases not matched to a gene: 10. The CDR3 loop spans 16 amino acids. CDR3 residues: CASSLGYRGVDSPLHF. CDR3 coding DNA: TGTGCCAGCAGTTTGGGGTACAGGGGAGTCGATTCACCCCTCCACTTT.

This clonotype was detected ten times or more. The rearrangement uses TRBV20-1 and TRBJ2-5; D may be TRBD1 (6 bases). CDR1 and CDR2 (germline): DFQATT, SNEGSKA (reference sequence). The CDR3 is 12 amino acids. The V and J ends lost 6 bases and 5 bases respectively, with 13 bases between them. DNA of the CDR3: TGCAGTGCGATACAGGGATGGGAGACCCAGTACTTC. The encoded protein is CSAIQGWETQYF.

The CDR3 DNA reads as TGCAGCGTGGCTAGCGGGAACACAGATACGCAGTATTTT. Translating gives CSVASGNTDTQYF. The chain is built from TRBV29-1 and TRBJ2-3, with 9 bases aligning to TRBD2. Looked up from germline, CDR1 is SQVTM and CDR2 is ANQGSEA. The CDR3 length is 13 residues. Losses at the gene ends were 6 bases for V and 2 bases for J; bases not matched to a gene: 3.

The chain combines TRBV12-5 with TRBJ1-2; perhaps TRBD1 as D (5 bases). Germline lookup yields CDR1 LGHNT and CDR2 FRNRAP. The CDR3 consists of 16 residues. V was cut by 4 bases and J by 8 bases, with 23 bases left in between. DNA of the CDR3: TGTGCTAGTGGTTCGGGCCCCCTGTCGGGGGTGCGGGGCTACACCTTC. Translated: CASGSGPLSGVRGYTF. Filled out from reference TRBV12-5 and TRBJ1-2, the complete variable domain reads DARVTQTPRHKVTEMGQEVTMRCQPILGHNTVFWYRQTMMQGLELLAYFRNRAPLDDSGMPKDRFSAEMPDATLATLKIQPSEPRDSAVYFCASGSGPLSGVRGYTFGSGTRLTVV.

Many counts were recorded for this clonotype. The V call is TRBV9, the J call TRBJ2-1; D is uncertain. The CDR3 is 16 amino acids. Looked up from germline, CDR1 is SGDLS and CDR2 is YYNGEE. The V end lost 4 bases, the J end lost 0 bases, and 14 bases lay between the germline ends. CDR3 amino acids: CASSLLAETSYNEQFF. The CDR3 nucleotides are TGTGCCAGCAGCCTCCTGGCGGAGACCTCCTACAATGAGCAGTTCTTC.

At least ten counts were recorded for this clonotype. The rearrangement links TRBV5-1 to TRBJ2-5; the D gene could be TRBD1 or TRBD2 (5 bases each). This CDR3 has 15 residues. With 4 bases removed from V and 2 bases from J, the gap between germline ends came to 15 bases. The germline V gene encodes CDR1 SGHRS and CDR2 YFSETQ. In DNA form, the CDR3 reads TGCGCCAGCAGCCCGAGGGGTTTGGGGCAAGAGACCCAGTACTTC. Translating gives CASSPRGLGQETQYF.

Only a few counts were recorded for this clonotype. A read error may account for a junction end that differs from germline. The chain couples TRBV6-2 or TRBV6-3 to TRBJ1-1; D possibly corresponds to TRBD1 (6 bases). This CDR3 is 14 amino acids long. Germline assignment: CDR1 MNHEY and CDR2 SVGEGT. The CDR3 is CASSRGQTNNEAFF. The DNA for the CDR3 is TGTGCCAGCTCTAGGGGACAAACAAACAATGAAGCTTTCTTT.

This clonotype has at least ten counts. The J gene is TRBJ1-4, the V gene TRBV11-2; D unresolved. Germline CDR1 SGHAT, CDR2 FQNNGV. V was cut by 5 bases and J by 6 bases, with 13 bases left in between. This CDR3 region has 14 residues. CDR3 bases: TGTGCCAGCAGCCTTTCGGGAGACGATGAAAAACTGTTTTTT. Translation gives CASSLSGDDEKLFF. Full variable domain (outside the CDR3, taken from reference TRBV11-2 and TRBJ1-4): EAGVAQSPRYKIIEKRQSVAFWCNPISGHATLYWYQQILGQGPKLLIQFQNNGVVDDSQLPKDRFSAERLKGVDSTLKIQPAKLEDSAVYLCASSLSGDDEKLFFGSGTQLSVL.

This clonotype has only a few counts. The chain combines TRBV2 with TRBJ1-6; D is uncertain. Per the germline V gene, CDR1 is SNHLY and CDR2 is FYNNEI. This CDR3 is 13 amino acids long. V was pared by 10 bases and J by 1 base, with 8 bases between. CDR3 coding DNA: TGTGCCACTCAATTGTCCTATAATTCACCCCTCCACTTT. This sequence encodes CATQLSYNSPLHF.

CDR3 DNA: TGTGCCAGCAGCGCCCACGTAGTGGGAAACACCGGGGAGCTGTTTTTT. This sequence encodes CASSAHVVGNTGELFF. This rearrangement joins TRBV7-6 to TRBJ2-2; D is uncertain. The germline CDR1 and CDR2 sequences are SGHVS and FNYEAQ. V shed 5 bases and J shed 2 bases, with 15 bases lying between them. The CDR3 is 16 residues long.

The chain is built from TRBV19 and TRBJ1-1, with 7 bases aligning to TRBD1. The CDR3 extends over 15 amino acids. The ends lost 3 bases at V and 1 base at J; junction bases unmatched: 5. Germline values: CDR1 LNHDA, CDR2 SQIVND (reference sequence). The DNA of the CDR3 is TGTGCCAGTAGTATCTGGGGACAGACGAACACTGAAGCTTTCTTT. This sequence encodes CASSIWGQTNTEAFF.

This chain uses TRBV28 with TRBJ1-5; TRBD1 matches at 8 bases. Germline values: CDR1 MDHEN, CDR2 SYDVKM. The V gene end was trimmed by 6 bases and the J gene end by 2 bases; junction bases not matched to a gene: 6. The CDR3 covers 15 residues. The CDR3: CASSSGGSRNQPQHF. Written as DNA, the CDR3 is TGTGCCAGCAGCTCAGGGGGCAGTCGCAATCAGCCCCAGCATTTT.